This T cell receptor beta chain is from a study of blood T cells in healthy people across ages. Broader study findings: The study found TCR beta diversity correlated strongly with naive T cell percentage.

About this clonotype itself: Its antigen is unknown.

The authors ran a second PCR of roughly 7 to 11 cycles using a sample-barcoded 5' primer and a J-beta primer mix. Each single sample gave us at least 2.5 million CDR3-containing paired-end reads. TCRdb used MiXCR to reprocess the 5' RACE reads, holding one entry per CDR3 protein. The table has about 1,800,000 distinct CDR3 sequences, 28% seen once. This sequence originates from a woman aged 25 to 39 in good health. The material sequenced was blood.

The CDR3 DNA follows: TGCGCCAGCAGTGCCCGGGACAGCAAAGATTCCTCTGGGGCCAACGTCCTGACTTTC. Residues: CASSARDSKDSSGANVLTF. The rearrangement links TRBV10-1 to TRBJ2-6; TRBD1 matches at 7 bases. After removal of 4 bases from V and 0 bases from J, the junction contained 12 bases not matched to a gene. The CDR3 extends over 19 amino acids. Germline V gene data show CDR1 as WNHNN and CDR2 as SYGVQD (reference sequence).